This paragraph reports one TCR beta chain. The sample originates from a study of blood T cell repertoires in COVID-19. Study-level background: Both acute and convalescent COVID-19 samples were obtained from the United States, Italy and Spain. Sources were T cells, B-cell-depleted T cells, or PBMCs; the material itself was cDNA or gDNA.

V was pared by 0 bases and J by 3 bases, with 15 bases between. Per germline, CDR1 SQVTM and CDR2 ANQGSEA. The CDR3 consists of 16 residues. In the original workflow: Using reference gene primer amplification, nucleated cell counts were estimated. Produced via immunoSEQ multiplex PCR; TCRdb's table is partial and in-frame only. The DNA was the basis for D and trimming; V, J and clone size are from that table. The data contain over 200,000 clones, about 90% of them singletons. The clonotype originates from a man in his forties with active or convalescent COVID-19. Material for sequencing was peripheral blood. This chain joins TRBV29-1 and TRBJ1-3; D call uncertain. CDR3 DNA sequence: TGCAGCGTTGAAGATGGTTGGGTCCAGCGTGGAAACACCATATATTTT. It specifies CSVEDGWVQRGNTIYF.